Following are 8 T cell receptor beta chains from one sample sequenced in a study of cytomegalovirus exposure and HLA in healthy donors. Use of 60 Vbeta and 13 Jbeta primers characterized the PCR. The table came from immunoSEQ multiplex PCR; TCRdb's copy has only in-frame clones and leaves some out. The sample includes hundreds of thousands of clones, 70% to 90% of them seen just once. The sequencing input was PBMCs. Receptors originate from a woman aged 18-29 years in good health and CMV-seronegative.

The rearrangement links TRBV5-4 to TRBJ1-2; tentatively, D is TRBD1 (6 bases). Germline V lookup: CDR1 SGHNT, CDR2 YYREEE (reference sequence). This CDR3 comprises 13 residues. Trimming cost V 4 bases and J 9 bases, with 16 bases left between them. This CDR3 reads CASSADDRTSYTF. CDR3 coding DNA: TGTGCCAGCAGCGCGGACGACAGGACAAGCTACACCTTC.

V and J are TRBV11-3 and TRBJ1-1; D gene uncertain. Per germline, CDR1 SGHNT and CDR2 YENEEA. This CDR3 is 13 amino acids long. Trimming took off 5 bases at V and 5 bases at J, with 12 bases between the two ends. CDR3 in amino acids: CASSLYGGTEAFF. CDR3 DNA: TGTGCCAGCAGCCTGTATGGCGGGACTGAAGCTTTCTTT.

In this sample, this clone turned up a few times. The gene calls are TRBV5-1 and TRBJ2-1; 9 positions agree with TRBD2. CDR1 and CDR2 (germline): SGHRS, YFSETQ. V was pared by 8 bases and J by 0 bases, with 3 bases of the junction left unmatched. This CDR3 has 14 amino acids. CDR3 nucleotide sequence: TGCGCCAGTGCGACTAGCGGCTCCTACAATGAGCAGTTCTTC. It is translated as CASATSGSYNEQFF.

The V and J genes are TRBV2 and TRBJ1-1; TRBD1 is a possible D gene (5 bases). Looked up from germline, CDR1 is SNHLY and CDR2 is FYNNEI. V was shortened by 11 bases and J by 2 bases, with 15 bases between the two germline ends. The CDR3 contains 13 residues. The CDR3 DNA reads TGTGCCGTGCAGGGCAGTTTAAACACTGAAGCTTTCTTT. Its translation is CAVQGSLNTEAFF.

This chain uses TRBV2 with TRBJ1-5, with TRBD1 matching over 7 bases. V was clipped by 3 bases and J by 7 bases; unmatched bases: 12. Germline CDR1 reads SNHLY; CDR2 reads FYNNEI. This CDR3 is built from 16 residues. The CDR3 bases are TGTGCCAGCAGTGACGTCGGAGGGGGCGAGGTGCAGCCCCAGCATTTT. This sequence encodes CASSDVGGGEVQPQHF. The full variable domain, in which reference TRBV2 and TRBJ1-5 provide the parts outside the CDR3, is EPEVTQTPSHQVTQMGQEVILRCVPISNHLYFYWYRQILGQKVEFLVSFYNNEISEKSEIFDDQFSVERPDGSNFTLKIRSTKLEDSAMYFCASSDVGGGEVQPQHFGDGTRLSIL.

The chain combines TRBV4-2 with TRBJ2-2; TRBD2 matches at 7 bases. The V segment lost 1 base and the J segment 6 bases; nucleotides outside the gene matches: 20. The CDR3 consists of 20 residues. Per germline, CDR1 LGHNA and CDR2 YNFKEQ. DNA of the CDR3: TGTGCCAGCAGCCAAGCCCCTGGTATTAGCGGGCCAAGGACGGCCGGGGAGCTGTTTTTT. Amino acid sequence: CASSQAPGISGPRTAGELFF.

Comment on this clone: One end of the junction varies from germline; a read error may be responsible. V gene TRBV5-1 combines with J gene TRBJ2-1, with unresolved D. Per the germline V gene, CDR1 is SGHRS and CDR2 is YFSETQ. The CDR3 totals 15 residues. In DNA, the CDR3 is TGCGCCAGCAGCTCCTCCCCTTCCTCCGACAATGAGCAGTTCTTC. It yields the protein CASSSSPSSDNEQFF.

V is TRBV9 and J is TRBJ2-7; perhaps TRBD2 as D (6 bases). The germline V gene encodes CDR1 SGDLS and CDR2 YYNGEE. The CDR3 is made up of 14 amino acids. Trimming removed 0 bases from V and 6 bases from J, with 13 bases in between. CDR3 sequence reads: CASSVGGGGGEQYF. The CDR3 bases are TGTGCCAGCAGCGTAGGTGGGGGAGGTGGCGAGCAGTACTTC.